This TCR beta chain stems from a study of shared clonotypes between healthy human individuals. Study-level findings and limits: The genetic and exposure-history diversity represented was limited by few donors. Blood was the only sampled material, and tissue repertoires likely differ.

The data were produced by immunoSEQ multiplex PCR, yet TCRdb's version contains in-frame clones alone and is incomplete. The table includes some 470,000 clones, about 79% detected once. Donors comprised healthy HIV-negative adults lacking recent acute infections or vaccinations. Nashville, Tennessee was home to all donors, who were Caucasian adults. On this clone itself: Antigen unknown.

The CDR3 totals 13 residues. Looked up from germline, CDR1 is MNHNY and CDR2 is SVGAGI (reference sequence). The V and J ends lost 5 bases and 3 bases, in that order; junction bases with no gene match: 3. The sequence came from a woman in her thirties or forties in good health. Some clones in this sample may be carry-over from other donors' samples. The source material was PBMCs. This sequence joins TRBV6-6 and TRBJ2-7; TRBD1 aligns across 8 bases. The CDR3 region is CASSHGQGYEQYF. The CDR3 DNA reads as TGTGCCAGCAGTCACGGACAGGGCTACGAGCAGTACTTC.